The rows below give T cell receptor beta chains drawn from one sample of a study of T cells after yellow fever vaccination. MiXCR, applied by TCRdb to the 5' RACE reads, yields one record per CDR3 protein. The repertoire consists of a few hundred thousand distinct CDR3 sequences, with around 13% occurring once and the leading ten covering around 0.49%. The sequences come from CD4+ T cells sorted from PBMCs, collected 45 days after the yellow fever booster vaccination. The receptors here all came from a man aged 30 to 39 who received the YFV17D yellow fever vaccine. The CDR3 runs from the conserved cysteine through the conserved F or W. A D gene is named only where the DNA matches it firmly. Clone size is stated in some rows and not others, as once, few, many or a class when expanded.

CDR3 protein: CASRAGEYNEQFF; CDR3 DNA: TGTGCCAGCAGAGCCGGAGAATACAATGAGCAGTTCTTC; D gene: NA; clone size: NA; V gene: TRBV25-1; J gene: TRBJ2-1
CDR3 protein: CASSQDIIGDRRFF; CDR3 DNA: TGTGCCAGCAGCCAAGATATAATAGGAGATAGGAGATTCTTC; D gene: NA; clone size: NA; V gene: TRBV4-2; J gene: TRBJ2-1
CDR3 protein: CASSLAKLAGGQETQYF; CDR3 DNA: TGTGCCAGCAGCTTAGCCAAACTAGCGGGGGGCCAAGAGACCCAGTACTTC; D gene: TRBD2; clone size: NA; V gene: TRBV7-2; J gene: TRBJ2-5
CDR3 protein: CASSLDGISNQPQHF; CDR3 DNA: TGCGCCAGCAGCTTGGACGGAATTAGCAATCAGCCCCAGCATTTT; D gene: NA; clone size: few; V gene: TRBV5-1; J gene: TRBJ1-5
CDR3 protein: CSGFLAGSSYNEQFF; CDR3 DNA: TGCAGCGGATTTCTAGCGGGGAGCTCCTACAATGAGCAGTTCTTC; D gene: TRBD2; clone size: NA; V gene: TRBV29-1; J gene: TRBJ2-1
CDR3 protein: CASSLEGDTPNEQFF; CDR3 DNA: TGTGCCAGCAGCTTAGAAGGGGATACTCCCAATGAGCAGTTCTTC; D gene: NA; clone size: NA; V gene: TRBV7-6; J gene: TRBJ2-1
CDR3 protein: CASSSGQPTGELFF; CDR3 DNA: TGTGCCAGCAGTTCCGGACAACCCACCGGGGAGCTGTTTTTT; D gene: NA; clone size: once; V gene: TRBV28; J gene: TRBJ2-2
CDR3 protein: CASSLGPLRGTQETQYF; CDR3 DNA: TGTGCCAGCAGCTTAGGACCCTTACGGGGCACTCAAGAGACCCAGTACTTC; D gene: NA; clone size: NA; V gene: TRBV7-6; J gene: TRBJ2-5
CDR3 protein: CASSSRDFSNQPQHF; CDR3 DNA: TGTGCCAGCAGCTCGCGAGACTTTAGCAATCAGCCCCAGCATTTT; D gene: NA; clone size: NA; V gene: TRBV7-2; J gene: TRBJ1-5
CDR3 protein: CSARGQGGSNEKLFF; CDR3 DNA: TGCAGTGCTAGAGGACAGGGGGGGTCTAATGAAAAACTGTTTTTT; D gene: TRBD1; clone size: few; V gene: TRBV20-1; J gene: TRBJ1-4
CDR3 protein: CASSSQGRYEQYF; CDR3 DNA: TGTGCCAGCAGCTCACAGGGGAGATACGAGCAGTACTTC; D gene: TRBD1; clone size: few; V gene: TRBV13; J gene: TRBJ2-7
CDR3 protein: CSARGGTSGRSSYNEQFF; CDR3 DNA: TGCAGCGCCCGGGGGGGGACTAGCGGTCGGAGCTCCTACAATGAGCAGTTCTTC; D gene: TRBD2; clone size: NA; V gene: TRBV29-1; J gene: TRBJ2-1
CDR3 protein: CASSPQTALTSYNEQFF; CDR3 DNA: TGTGCCAGCAGCCCACAAACAGCACTCACCTCCTACAATGAGCAGTTCTTC; D gene: NA; clone size: NA; V gene: TRBV7-9; J gene: TRBJ2-1
CDR3 protein: CASSFNEQGHQPQHF; CDR3 DNA: TGTGCCAGCAGTTTCAACGAGCAGGGACATCAGCCCCAGCATTTT; D gene: NA; clone size: few; V gene: TRBV28; J gene: TRBJ1-5
CDR3 protein: CASSLGSGSAYEQYF; CDR3 DNA: TGTGCCAGCAGCTTAGGGAGCGGGAGCGCCTACGAGCAGTACTTC; D gene: TRBD2; clone size: few; V gene: TRBV7-2; J gene: TRBJ2-7
CDR3 protein: CASSVEPGNEAFF; CDR3 DNA: TGTGCCAGCAGCGTAGAACCAGGCAATGAAGCTTTCTTT; D gene: NA; clone size: NA; V gene: TRBV9; J gene: TRBJ1-1
CDR3 protein: CSVTGTSGSTDTQYF; CDR3 DNA: TGCAGCGTTACCGGGACTAGCGGGAGCACAGATACGCAGTATTTT; D gene: TRBD2; clone size: NA; V gene: TRBV29-1; J gene: TRBJ2-3
CDR3 protein: CASSTNENIQYF; CDR3 DNA: TGTGCCAGCAGCACAAATGAAAACATTCAGTACTTC; D gene: NA; clone size: few; V gene: TRBV6-5; J gene: TRBJ2-4
CDR3 protein: CASSFLREGEQFF; CDR3 DNA: TGTGCCAGCAGCTTTCTGCGGGAAGGGGAGCAGTTCTTC; D gene: NA; clone size: few; V gene: TRBV7-2; J gene: TRBJ2-1
CDR3 protein: CAISEGGDYGYTF; CDR3 DNA: TGTGCCATCAGTGAAGGTGGGGACTATGGCTACACCTTC; D gene: NA; clone size: NA; V gene: TRBV10-3; J gene: TRBJ1-2
CDR3 protein: CSGRDSRETQYF; CDR3 DNA: TGCAGTGGCCGGGACAGCCGGGAGACCCAGTACTTC; D gene: TRBD1; clone size: NA; V gene: TRBV20-1; J gene: TRBJ2-5
CDR3 protein: CSARVHSYEQYF; CDR3 DNA: TGCAGTGCTAGAGTTCATTCCTACGAGCAGTACTTC; D gene: NA; clone size: NA; V gene: TRBV20-1; J gene: TRBJ2-7
CDR3 protein: CSARSAGVSYEQYF; CDR3 DNA: TGCAGTGCTAGATCGGCGGGAGTGAGCTACGAGCAGTACTTC; D gene: TRBD2; clone size: many; V gene: TRBV20-1; J gene: TRBJ2-7
CDR3 protein: CSARGTSGRYEQYF; CDR3 DNA: TGCAGTGCTAGGGGGACTAGCGGGAGGTACGAGCAGTACTTC; D gene: TRBD2; clone size: NA; V gene: TRBV20-1; J gene: TRBJ2-7
CDR3 protein: CASSLAGIVYEQYF; CDR3 DNA: TGTGCCAGCAGCTTAGCAGGGATAGTTTACGAGCAGTACTTC; D gene: NA; clone size: NA; V gene: TRBV7-2; J gene: TRBJ2-7
CDR3 protein: CASIVGAAMNTGELFF; CDR3 DNA: TGTGCCAGCATTGTAGGAGCGGCAATGAACACCGGGGAGCTGTTTTTT; D gene: NA; clone size: NA; V gene: TRBV6-1; J gene: TRBJ2-2
CDR3 protein: CSVEDVNDVYTF; CDR3 DNA: TGCAGCGTTGAAGACGTCAACGATGTCTACACCTTC; D gene: NA; clone size: NA; V gene: TRBV29-1; J gene: TRBJ1-2
CDR3 protein: CASSPLDTIYEQYF; CDR3 DNA: TGTGCCAGCAGCCCCCTAGACACCATCTACGAGCAGTACTTC; D gene: NA; clone size: NA; V gene: TRBV7-9; J gene: TRBJ2-7
CDR3 protein: CASSPGGGSGIQYF; CDR3 DNA: TGTGCCAGCAGTCCGGGCGGGGGCAGCGGCATTCAGTACTTC; D gene: NA; clone size: NA; V gene: TRBV12-3/TRBV12-4; J gene: TRBJ2-4
CDR3 protein: CASSPSVLSTEAFF; CDR3 DNA: TGTGCCAGCAGCCCTAGTGTGTTGAGCACTGAAGCTTTCTTT; D gene: NA; clone size: few; V gene: TRBV7-9; J gene: TRBJ1-1
CDR3 protein: CASSSTPGTSGSGEQFF; CDR3 DNA: TGTGCCAGCAGTTCAACCCCAGGGACTAGCGGGAGTGGTGAGCAGTTCTTC; D gene: TRBD2; clone size: NA; V gene: TRBV6-2/TRBV6-3; J gene: TRBJ2-1
CDR3 protein: CASSRTGAERTYEQYF; CDR3 DNA: TGTGCCAGCAGCAGGACAGGGGCGGAAAGAACCTACGAGCAGTACTTC; D gene: TRBD1; clone size: NA; V gene: TRBV7-9; J gene: TRBJ2-7
CDR3 protein: CSARGQTRGRGNEQFF; CDR3 DNA: TGCAGTGCTAGGGGCCAGACTAGGGGGCGCGGGAATGAGCAGTTCTTC; D gene: NA; clone size: NA; V gene: TRBV20-1; J gene: TRBJ2-1
CDR3 protein: CATSSRGDVAFF; CDR3 DNA: TGTGCCACCAGCAGTCGTGGGGATGTCGCTTTCTTT; D gene: NA; clone size: NA; V gene: TRBV15; J gene: TRBJ1-1
CDR3 protein: CAWSVRGREKLFF; CDR3 DNA: TGTGCCTGGAGTGTACGTGGAAGAGAAAAACTGTTTTTT; D gene: NA; clone size: NA; V gene: TRBV30; J gene: TRBJ1-4
CDR3 protein: CASSMGRVGSEQYF; CDR3 DNA: TGTGCCAGCAGCATGGGACGGGTAGGGAGCGAGCAGTACTTC; D gene: NA; clone size: many; V gene: TRBV7-2; J gene: TRBJ2-7
CDR3 protein: CSASGWGVFGYNEQFF; CDR3 DNA: TGCAGTGCTAGTGGGTGGGGCGTTTTCGGGTACAATGAGCAGTTCTTC; D gene: NA; clone size: few; V gene: TRBV20-1; J gene: TRBJ2-1
CDR3 protein: CASSLVGTGGFYEQYF; CDR3 DNA: TGTGCCAGCAGCTTAGTCGGGACAGGGGGTTTTTACGAGCAGTACTTC; D gene: TRBD1; clone size: NA; V gene: TRBV7-2; J gene: TRBJ2-7
CDR3 protein: CASSQDFRESYEQYF; CDR3 DNA: TGCGCCAGCAGCCAAGACTTCCGGGAATCCTACGAGCAGTACTTC; D gene: NA; clone size: NA; V gene: TRBV4-3; J gene: TRBJ2-7
CDR3 protein: CASSFYVRGWDTGELFF; CDR3 DNA: TGTGCCAGCAGTTTTTACGTGAGGGGGTGGGACACCGGGGAGCTGTTTTTT; D gene: NA; clone size: NA; V gene: TRBV27; J gene: TRBJ2-2